The rows below give T cell receptor beta chains drawn from one sample of a study of T cell responses to AZD1222 COVID-19 vaccine. Libraries were prepared by immunoSEQ multiplex PCR; TCRdb keeps only in-frame clonotypes and omits some of them. This table has around 99,000 clones, around nine tenths appearing once. The source was peripheral blood, collected on day 0 of AZD1222 vaccination. These receptors were taken from an adult in good health. The CDR3 runs from the conserved cysteine through the conserved F or W. Each record gives: V gene, J gene, clone size, D gene, CDR3 DNA, CDR3 protein. D genes are given only for firm matches. Size is omitted from some rows. Given values are once, few, many or a class for expanded clones.

TRBV9,TRBJ1-6,-,TRBD1,TGTGCCAGCAGCGCGAGGACAGGGGAAGGATCACCCCTCCACTTT,CASSARTGEGSPLHF
TRBV11-2,TRBJ1-3,-,-,TGTGCCAGCAGCTTAGGAGGCAGCACAGGAAACACCATATATTTT,CASSLGGSTGNTIYF
TRBV5-1,TRBJ1-1,-,-,TGCGCCAGCAGCTCTCGCCCCCGAGCGGTGAACACTGAAGCTTTCTTT,CASSSRPRAVNTEAFF
TRBV6-2/TRBV6-3,TRBJ2-1,few,TRBD2,TGTGCCAGCAGTCCCGGGACTAGCGGACGCAATGAGCAGTTCTTC,CASSPGTSGRNEQFF
TRBV15,TRBJ1-6,-,-,TGTGCCACCAGCAGAGCGACGGCGCTTCAGTCACCCCTCCACTTT,CATSRATALQSPLHF
TRBV27,TRBJ2-5,-,TRBD1,TGTGCCAGCAGTTCGACAGGGTGGGGAGAGACCCAGTACTTC,CASSSTGWGETQYF
TRBV30,TRBJ1-6,-,-,TGTGCCTGGATACTCAAGGGAGGGTATTCGGCCCTCCACTTT,CAWILKGGYSALHF
TRBV7-6,TRBJ1-2,-,TRBD1,TGTGCCAGCAGCCCTACAGGGGGCGCGAGTTATGGCTACACCTTC,CASSPTGGASYGYTF
TRBV5-6,TRBJ1-6,-,-,TGTGCCAGCAGCCCCGCGGGGCCGAGGGGGAATTCACCCCTCCACTTT,CASSPAGPRGNSPLHF
TRBV7-3,TRBJ2-1,-,TRBD2,TGTGCCAGCAGCACCGGACTAGCGGGTGGGGGTGAGCAGTTCTTC,CASSTGLAGGGEQFF
TRBV5-4,TRBJ2-3,-,-,TGTGCCAGCAGCTTGAGGGTACAGGCCACAGATACGCAGTATTTT,CASSLRVQATDTQYF
TRBV6-7,TRBJ1-5,-,-,TGTGCCAGCAGTTATCACCCCCAAAAGGCGGAATCAGCCCAGCATTTT,CASSYHPQKAESAQHF
TRBV24-1,TRBJ1-2,-,-,TGTGCCGTTCCGGTGGGGGTTGCGTTCCGGGCTAACTATGGCTACACCTTC,CAVPVGVAFRANYGYTF
TRBV10-1,TRBJ2-3,-,-,TGCGCCAGCAGTGACTCACGGGACGGACAAACGCCCGATACGCAGTATTTT,CASSDSRDGQTPDTQYF
TRBV5-6,TRBJ1-1,-,TRBD1,TGTGCCAGCAGTCCAGGACAGGGGCTATCGAACACTGAAGCTTTCTTT,CASSPGQGLSNTEAFF
TRBV7-2,TRBJ2-3,-,TRBD2,TGTGCCAGCAGCCCGCAAACTAGCGGGGGAGATACGCAGTATTTT,CASSPQTSGGDTQYF
TRBV5-1,TRBJ2-1,once,-,TGCGCCAGCAGCTGGGACAATGAGCAGTTCTTC,CASSWDNEQFF
TRBV4-1,TRBJ1-3,-,-,TGCGCCAGCAGCCAAGTTGATCGGGGAGGTGGAAACACCATATATTTT,CASSQVDRGGGNTIYF
TRBV5-1,TRBJ2-3,-,TRBD1,TGCGCCAGCAGCTTGGCCAGGGGGACACTTCTAGGCACAGATACGCAGTATTTT,CASSLARGTLLGTDTQYF
TRBV27,TRBJ1-4,-,-,TGTGCCAGCAGTTCCAGACAGACTAATGAAAAACTGTTTTTT,CASSSRQTNEKLFF
TRBV28,TRBJ2-1,once,TRBD2,TGTGCCAGCAGTTCCCTACGTGGGACTAGCGGGATCAATGAGCAGTTCTTC,CASSSLRGTSGINEQFF
TRBV19,TRBJ2-1,-,-,TGTGCCAGTACGGAAGGGATGAATGAGCAGTTCTTC,CASTEGMNEQFF
TRBV7-9,TRBJ2-5,-,-,TGTGCCAGCACCTTAGGACCCAGGCAGGCTGAAGAGACCCAGTACTTC,CASTLGPRQAEETQYF
TRBV15,TRBJ1-1,-,TRBD1,TGTGCCACCAGCAGGGACAGGGATGTTTCGGAGGCTTTCTTT,CATSRDRDVSEAFF
TRBV2,TRBJ2-5,-,-,TGTGCCAGCAGGGACCACCAAGAGACCCAGTACTTC,CASRDHQETQYF
TRBV6-6,TRBJ1-5,few,TRBD1,TGTGCCAGCAGTGGGACAGAGAATCAGCCCCAGCATTTT,CASSGTENQPQHF
TRBV10-1,TRBJ2-7,-,TRBD1,TGCGCCAGCAGAGGGGGACAGTGCCGCGGGGAGCAGTACTTC,CASRGGQCRGEQYF
TRBV7-9,TRBJ2-3,-,-,TGTGTGGGGTTAAGCACAGATACGCAGTATTTT,CVGLSTDTQYF
TRBV19,TRBJ2-5,-,-,TGTGCCAGTTCCGGGGGTTGGCAAGAGACCCAGTACTTC,CASSGGWQETQYF
TRBV7-9,TRBJ2-1,few,TRBD1,TGTGCCAGCAGCTTCACAGGGGACCCCTACAATGAGCAGTTCTTC,CASSFTGDPYNEQFF
TRBV7-9,TRBJ1-1,-,TRBD1,TGTGCCAGCAGCCTCGGACAGGGCGGCGCTTTCTTT,CASSLGQGGAFF
TRBV5-1,TRBJ1-2,-,TRBD1,TGCGCCAGCAGAGCGGGACAGGGCTCAGTCGGCTACACCTTC,CASRAGQGSVGYTF
TRBV14,TRBJ1-1,-,TRBD1,TGTGCCAGCAGCACCTTAGGGACAGGGAGCGGAGCTTTCTTT,CASSTLGTGSGAFF
TRBV19,TRBJ1-5,-,TRBD1,TGTGCCAGTAGCACCACAGGGGGCGGGAGCAATCAGCCCCAGCATTTT,CASSTTGGGSNQPQHF
TRBV2,TRBJ1-4,-,-,TGTGCCAGCATGGGCCCACGTGAAAAACTGTTTTTT,CASMGPREKLFF
TRBV2,TRBJ2-7,-,TRBD2,TGTGCCAGCAGTGAAGGGGGGGGAAGCTCCTACGAGCAGTACTTC,CASSEGGGSSYEQYF
TRBV5-1,TRBJ1-4,-,TRBD1,TGCGCCAGCAGCGGACGGACAGGGGGCGCGAACGGCGAAAAACTGTTTTTT,CASSGRTGGANGEKLFF
TRBV27,TRBJ1-5,many,-,TGTGCCCTCAGGTTCGGGCAGCCCCAGCATTTT,CALRFGQPQHF
TRBV9,TRBJ1-2,-,-,TGTGCCAGCAGCGTAAAGGGCAACTATGGCTACACCTTC,CASSVKGNYGYTF
TRBV24-1,TRBJ2-1,-,TRBD2,TGTGCCACCAGTGAAGCCATTAGCGGGAATAATTACAATGAGCAGTTCTTC,CATSEAISGNNYNEQFF
TRBV7-3,TRBJ2-1,few,-,TGTGCCAGCAGCTTAAGCAGGGCAGGGTTGAATGAGCAGTTCTTC,CASSLSRAGLNEQFF
TRBV7-2,TRBJ1-2,-,-,TGTGCCAGCAGCCCCGCCGGGGAGTCTGGCTATGGCTACACCTTC,CASSPAGESGYGYTF
TRBV28,TRBJ1-5,-,-,TGTGCCAGCAATGCGGGATACCAGCCCCAGCATTTT,CASNAGYQPQHF
TRBV5-5,TRBJ1-6,once,-,TGTGCCAGCAGCTTGGATCCAGGGTGGGATTCACCCCTCCACTTT,CASSLDPGWDSPLHF
TRBV28,TRBJ2-1,-,TRBD2,TGTGCCAGCAGTGAAGTCCAAAGCGGGAGGGTGGAAGGCAATGAGCAGTTCTTC,CASSEVQSGRVEGNEQFF
TRBV4-2,TRBJ2-3,-,TRBD2,TGTGCCAGCAGCCAAGGCGGGAGCCTCACAGATACGCAGTATTTT,CASSQGGSLTDTQYF
TRBV4-2,TRBJ2-2,-,-,TGTGCCAGCAGCGTTTCGACAGGCGGGGAGCTGTTTTTT,CASSVSTGGELFF
TRBV5-5,TRBJ1-1,-,-,TGTGCCAGCAGCTTGAGGGGGGCTACTGAAGCTTTCTTT,CASSLRGATEAFF
TRBV5-6,TRBJ2-7,-,TRBD1,TGTGCCAGCAGCTTCCTCGCAGGGGGCGAAATCTACGAGCAGTACTTC,CASSFLAGGEIYEQYF
TRBV28,TRBJ2-1,-,-,TGTGCCAGCAGTACAACCGCTTACGAGGGCTACGGCAGGAATGAGCAGTTCTTC,CASSTTAYEGYGRNEQFF
TRBV2,TRBJ2-7,-,TRBD1,TGTGCCAGCACTATGAGGGGGCAGGGTCCCTACGAGCAGTACTTC,CASTMRGQGPYEQYF
TRBV7-3,TRBJ1-2,-,-,TGTGCCAGCAGCTTATCGGTAGGCTATGGCTACACCTTC,CASSLSVGYGYTF
TRBV10-3,TRBJ1-1,-,TRBD1,TGTGCCATCAGTGGGAGACAGGGACAGAACACTGAAGCTTTCTTT,CAISGRQGQNTEAFF
TRBV7-3,TRBJ2-2,-,TRBD2,TGTGCCAGCAGCTTTTCGAGCGGGAGGGCCAACGGGGAGCTGTTTTTT,CASSFSSGRANGELFF
TRBV12-5,TRBJ2-1,-,-,TGTGCTAGTGGTTTGGTACAAAGTATCAGTATGTTCTTC,CASGLVQSISMFF